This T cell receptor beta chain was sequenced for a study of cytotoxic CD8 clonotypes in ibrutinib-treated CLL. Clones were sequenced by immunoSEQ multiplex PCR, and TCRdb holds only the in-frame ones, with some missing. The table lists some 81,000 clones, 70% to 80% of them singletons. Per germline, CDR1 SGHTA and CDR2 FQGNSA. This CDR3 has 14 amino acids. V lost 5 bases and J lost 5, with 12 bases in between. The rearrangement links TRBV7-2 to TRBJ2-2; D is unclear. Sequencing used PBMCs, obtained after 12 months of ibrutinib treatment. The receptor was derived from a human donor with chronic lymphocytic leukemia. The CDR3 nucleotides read TGTGCCAGCAGCCCCCACCCGGGTACCGGGGAGCTGTTTTTT. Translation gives CASSPHPGTGELFF.